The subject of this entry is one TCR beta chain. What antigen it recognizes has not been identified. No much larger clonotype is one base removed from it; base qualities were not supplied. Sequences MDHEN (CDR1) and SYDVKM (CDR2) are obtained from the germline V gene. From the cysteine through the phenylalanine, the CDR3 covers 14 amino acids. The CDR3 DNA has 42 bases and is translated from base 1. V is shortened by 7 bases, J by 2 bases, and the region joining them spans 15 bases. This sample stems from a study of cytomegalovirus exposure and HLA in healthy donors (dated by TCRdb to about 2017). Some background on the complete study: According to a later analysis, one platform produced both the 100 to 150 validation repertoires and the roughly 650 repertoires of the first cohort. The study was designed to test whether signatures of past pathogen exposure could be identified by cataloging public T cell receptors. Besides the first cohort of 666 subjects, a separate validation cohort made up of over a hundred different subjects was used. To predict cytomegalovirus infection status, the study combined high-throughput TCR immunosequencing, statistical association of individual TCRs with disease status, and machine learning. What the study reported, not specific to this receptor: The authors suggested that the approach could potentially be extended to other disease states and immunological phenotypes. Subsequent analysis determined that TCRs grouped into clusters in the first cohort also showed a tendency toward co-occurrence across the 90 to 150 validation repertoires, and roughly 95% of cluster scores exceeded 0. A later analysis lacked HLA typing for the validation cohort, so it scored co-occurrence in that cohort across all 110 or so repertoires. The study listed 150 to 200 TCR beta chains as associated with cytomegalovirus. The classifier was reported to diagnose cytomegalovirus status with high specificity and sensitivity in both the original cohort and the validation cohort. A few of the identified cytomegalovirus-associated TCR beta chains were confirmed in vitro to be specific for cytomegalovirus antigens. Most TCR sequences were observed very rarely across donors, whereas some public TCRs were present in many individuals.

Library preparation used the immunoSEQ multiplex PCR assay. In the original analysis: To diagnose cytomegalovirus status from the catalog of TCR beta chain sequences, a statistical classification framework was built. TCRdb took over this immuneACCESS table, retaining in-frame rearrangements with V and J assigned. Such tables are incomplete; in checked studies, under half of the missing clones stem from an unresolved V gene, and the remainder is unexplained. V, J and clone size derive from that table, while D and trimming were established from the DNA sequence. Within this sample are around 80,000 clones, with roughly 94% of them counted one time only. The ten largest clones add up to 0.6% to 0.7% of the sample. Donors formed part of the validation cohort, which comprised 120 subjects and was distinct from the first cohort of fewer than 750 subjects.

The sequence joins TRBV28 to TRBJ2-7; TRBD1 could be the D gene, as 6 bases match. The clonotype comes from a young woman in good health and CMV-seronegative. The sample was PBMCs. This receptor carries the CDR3 CASILGQGPYEQYF. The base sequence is TGTGCCAGCATCCTGGGGCAGGGGCCCTACGAGCAGTACTTC.